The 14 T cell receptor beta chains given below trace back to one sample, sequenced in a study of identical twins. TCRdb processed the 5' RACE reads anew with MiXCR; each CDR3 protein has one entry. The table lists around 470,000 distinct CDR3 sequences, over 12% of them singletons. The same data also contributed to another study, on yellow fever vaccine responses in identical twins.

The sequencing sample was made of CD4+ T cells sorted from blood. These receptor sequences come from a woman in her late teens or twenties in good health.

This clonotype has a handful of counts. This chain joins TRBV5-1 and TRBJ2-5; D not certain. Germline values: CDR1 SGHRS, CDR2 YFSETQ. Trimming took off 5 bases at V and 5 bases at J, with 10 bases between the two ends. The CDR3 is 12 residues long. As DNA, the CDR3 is TGCGCCAGCAGGGAAGGAGTTGAGACCCAGTACTTC. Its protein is CASREGVETQYF.

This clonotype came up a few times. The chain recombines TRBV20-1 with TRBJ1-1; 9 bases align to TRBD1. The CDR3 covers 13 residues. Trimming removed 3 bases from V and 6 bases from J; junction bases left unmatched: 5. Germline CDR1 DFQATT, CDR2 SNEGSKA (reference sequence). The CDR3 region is CSASGTGSPEAFF. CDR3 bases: TGCAGTGCTAGCGGGACAGGGAGCCCTGAAGCTTTCTTT.

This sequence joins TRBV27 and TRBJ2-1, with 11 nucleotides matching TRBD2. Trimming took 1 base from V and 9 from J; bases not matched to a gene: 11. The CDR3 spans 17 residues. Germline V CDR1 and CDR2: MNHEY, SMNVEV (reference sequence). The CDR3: CASSLWVTSGIQGEQFF. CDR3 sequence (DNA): TGTGCCAGCAGTTTATGGGTGACTAGCGGGATCCAGGGTGAGCAGTTCTTC.

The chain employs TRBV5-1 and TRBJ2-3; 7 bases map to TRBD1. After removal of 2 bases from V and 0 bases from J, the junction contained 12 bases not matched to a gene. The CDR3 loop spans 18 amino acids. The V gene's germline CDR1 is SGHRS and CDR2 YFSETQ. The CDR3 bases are TGCGCCAGCAGCTTTCTCAGACAGGGCCCTCGGAGCACAGATACGCAGTATTTT. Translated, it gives CASSFLRQGPRSTDTQYF.

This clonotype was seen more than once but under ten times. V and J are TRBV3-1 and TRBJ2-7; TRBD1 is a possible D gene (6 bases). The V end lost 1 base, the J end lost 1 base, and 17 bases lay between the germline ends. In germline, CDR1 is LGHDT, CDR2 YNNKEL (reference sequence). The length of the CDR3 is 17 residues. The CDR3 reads CASSQAPGAVGSYEQYF. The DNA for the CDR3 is TGTGCCAGCAGCCAAGCTCCAGGGGCCGTCGGTTCCTACGAGCAGTACTTC.

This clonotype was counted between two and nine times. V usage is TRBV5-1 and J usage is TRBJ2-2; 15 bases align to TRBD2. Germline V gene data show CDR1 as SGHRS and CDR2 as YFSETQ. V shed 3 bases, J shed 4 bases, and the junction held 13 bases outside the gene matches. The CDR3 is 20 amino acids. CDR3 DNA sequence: TGCGCCAGCAGCTCACCTGATCGGACTAGCGGGGGGGCCGTCACCGGGGAGCTGTTTTTT. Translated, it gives CASSSPDRTSGGAVTGELFF.

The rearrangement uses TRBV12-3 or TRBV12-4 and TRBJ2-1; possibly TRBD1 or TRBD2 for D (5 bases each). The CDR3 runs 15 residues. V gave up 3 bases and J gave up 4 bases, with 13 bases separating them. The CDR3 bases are TGTGCCAGCAGTTTTCTTCGAGGGGATTACAATGAGCAGTTCTTC. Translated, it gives CASSFLRGDYNEQFF.

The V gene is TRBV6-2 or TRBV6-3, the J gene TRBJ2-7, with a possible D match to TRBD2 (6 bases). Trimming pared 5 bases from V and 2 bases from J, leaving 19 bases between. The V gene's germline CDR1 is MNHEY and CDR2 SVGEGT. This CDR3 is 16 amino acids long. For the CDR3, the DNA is TGTGCCAGCAGTCACCTCCTGGCGGGAAATCCCTACGAGCAGTACTTC. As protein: CASSHLLAGNPYEQYF.

Written as DNA, the CDR3 is TGTGCCAGCAGCCACCACTCCCTTTGGACAGGGAGCACCGGGGAGCTGTTTTTT. Translated, it gives CASSHHSLWTGSTGELFF. This rearrangement joins TRBV3-1 to TRBJ2-2, with 8 nucleotides matching TRBD1. The CDR3 sequence is 18 residues long. Per germline, CDR1 LGHDT and CDR2 YNNKEL (reference sequence). V dropped 3 bases and J dropped 4; count of bases not matched to a gene: 13.

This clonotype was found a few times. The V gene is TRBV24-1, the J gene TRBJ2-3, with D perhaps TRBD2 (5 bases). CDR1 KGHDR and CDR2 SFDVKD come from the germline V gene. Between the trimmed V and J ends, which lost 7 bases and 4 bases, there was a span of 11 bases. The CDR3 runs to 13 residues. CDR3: CATRLGIPDTQYF. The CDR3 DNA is TGTGCCACCAGACTAGGGATCCCAGATACGCAGTATTTT.

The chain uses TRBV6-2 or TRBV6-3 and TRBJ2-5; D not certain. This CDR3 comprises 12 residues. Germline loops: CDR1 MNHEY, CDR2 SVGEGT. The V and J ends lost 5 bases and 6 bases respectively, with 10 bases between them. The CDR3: CASSQSVQTQYF. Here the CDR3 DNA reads TGTGCCAGCAGTCAGTCCGTACAGACCCAGTACTTC.

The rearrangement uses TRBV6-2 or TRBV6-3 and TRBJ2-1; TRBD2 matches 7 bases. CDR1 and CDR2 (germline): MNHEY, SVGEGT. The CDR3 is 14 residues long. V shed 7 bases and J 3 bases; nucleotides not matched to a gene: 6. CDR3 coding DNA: TGTGCCAGCACCTACCGGGGGGTCTACAATGAGCAGTTCTTC. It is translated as CASTYRGVYNEQFF.

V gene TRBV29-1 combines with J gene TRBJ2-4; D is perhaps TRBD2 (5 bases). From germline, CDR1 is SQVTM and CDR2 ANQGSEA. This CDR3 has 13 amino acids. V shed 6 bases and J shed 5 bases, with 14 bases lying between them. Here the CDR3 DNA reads TGCAGCGTGGGGTTTAGCGTCCAAAACATTCAGTACTTC. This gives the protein CSVGFSVQNIQYF.

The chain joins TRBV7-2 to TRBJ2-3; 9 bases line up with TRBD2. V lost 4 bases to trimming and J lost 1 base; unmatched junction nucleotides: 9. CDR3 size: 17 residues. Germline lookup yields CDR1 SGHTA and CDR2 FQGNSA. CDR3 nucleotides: TGTGCCAGCAGCTCCAATAGCGGGAGAGGGGGCACAGATACGCAGTATTTT. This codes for CASSSNSGRGGTDTQYF.